A selection of T cell receptor beta chains follows, all from one sample in a study of T cells after posttransplantation cyclophosphamide. The method was immunoSEQ multiplex PCR; TCRdb's version includes in-frame clones alone and lacks a portion of them. The repertoire holds roughly 21,000 clones, with roughly 98% as singletons. The sample consisted of naive CD8+ T cells sorted from PBMCs. These receptors originate from a man between 35 and 55 years old in good health, CMV-negative, and a related stem cell transplant donor. Each CDR3 is given with its conserved first and last residue. The D gene is left open where the match is weak. Expanded clones are given a class, and other clones once, few, many or no size at all.

abundance: .
j_gene: TRBJ1-4
d_gene: .
v_gene: TRBV7-9
CDR3aa: CASSLEGVDEKLFF
CDR3nt: TGTGCCAGCAGCTTAGAAGGGGTTGATGAAAAACTGTTTTTT

abundance: .
j_gene: TRBJ2-3
d_gene: TRBD1
v_gene: TRBV9
CDR3aa: CASSVESTGERTDTQYF
CDR3nt: TGTGCCAGCAGCGTAGAATCAACAGGGGAACGGACAGATACGCAGTATTTT

abundance: .
j_gene: TRBJ2-5
d_gene: TRBD2
v_gene: TRBV7-7
CDR3aa: CASSHALAGGKETQYF
CDR3nt: TGTGCTAGCAGCCACGCTCTAGCGGGAGGGAAAGAGACCCAGTACTTC

abundance: .
j_gene: TRBJ2-7
d_gene: TRBD2
v_gene: TRBV7-2
CDR3aa: CASSLGGSGRNEQYF
CDR3nt: TGTGCCAGCAGCTTAGGGGGTAGCGGGAGGAACGAGCAGTACTTC

abundance: .
j_gene: TRBJ1-1
d_gene: .
v_gene: TRBV5-6
CDR3aa: CASSLAGAPEAFF
CDR3nt: TGTGCCAGCAGCTTGGCAGGGGCTCCTGAAGCTTTCTTT

abundance: .
j_gene: TRBJ2-2
d_gene: .
v_gene: TRBV21-1
CDR3aa: CASKKRGSSDGFGELFF
CDR3nt: TGTGCCAGCAAGAAACGGGGGTCCTCGGATGGTTTCGGGGAGCTGTTTTTT

abundance: once
j_gene: TRBJ2-7
d_gene: TRBD1
v_gene: TRBV19
CDR3aa: CASSKVLVTGTGNEQYF
CDR3nt: TGTGCCAGTAGTAAGGTATTGGTTACCGGGACAGGGAACGAGCAGTACTTC

abundance: .
j_gene: TRBJ2-7
d_gene: .
v_gene: TRBV7-2
CDR3aa: CASSLGYLENYEQYF
CDR3nt: TGTGCCAGCAGCTTAGGGTACCTAGAAAACTACGAGCAGTACTTC

abundance: .
j_gene: TRBJ2-7
d_gene: TRBD2
v_gene: TRBV27
CDR3aa: CASSFTSGPSYEQYF
CDR3nt: TGTGCCAGCAGTTTCACTAGCGGGCCTTCCTACGAGCAGTACTTC

abundance: .
j_gene: TRBJ1-1
d_gene: .
v_gene: TRBV27
CDR3aa: CASSLLGGRGLNTEAFF
CDR3nt: TGTGCCAGCAGTTTATTAGGTGGTCGGGGGTTGAACACTGAAGCTTTCTTT

abundance: .
j_gene: TRBJ2-7
d_gene: .
v_gene: TRBV20-1
CDR3aa: CSVPGLHEQYF
CDR3nt: TGCAGTGTCCCGGGACTTCACGAGCAGTACTTC

abundance: once
j_gene: TRBJ1-2
d_gene: TRBD1
v_gene: TRBV5-1
CDR3aa: CASSAGGASYGYTF
CDR3nt: TGCGCCAGCAGCGCAGGGGGCGCCAGCTATGGCTACACCTTC

abundance: .
j_gene: TRBJ1-5
d_gene: TRBD1
v_gene: TRBV10-2
CDR3aa: CASNTGASNQPQHF
CDR3nt: TGCGCCAGCAATACAGGGGCGAGCAATCAGCCCCAGCATTTT

abundance: .
j_gene: TRBJ1-5
d_gene: .
v_gene: TRBV7-9
CDR3aa: CASSPPSSNQPQHF
CDR3nt: TGTGCCAGCAGCCCACCCAGTAGCAATCAGCCCCAGCATTTT

abundance: once
j_gene: TRBJ2-7
d_gene: TRBD2
v_gene: TRBV11-1
CDR3aa: CASSPGLAPTYEQYF
CDR3nt: TGTGCCAGCAGCCCGGGACTAGCGCCTACCTACGAGCAGTACTTC

abundance: .
j_gene: TRBJ2-2
d_gene: TRBD2
v_gene: TRBV2
CDR3aa: CASSEKLAGPNTGELFF
CDR3nt: TGTGCCAGCAGTGAAAAACTAGCGGGTCCGAACACCGGGGAGCTGTTTTTT

abundance: once
j_gene: TRBJ2-1
d_gene: TRBD2
v_gene: TRBV19
CDR3aa: CASSMTSGSSVDEQFF
CDR3nt: TGTGCCAGTAGTATGACTAGCGGGAGTTCAGTTGATGAGCAGTTCTTC

abundance: .
j_gene: TRBJ2-1
d_gene: TRBD2
v_gene: TRBV4-2
CDR3aa: CASSPGWTSGSSSSYNEQFF
CDR3nt: TGTGCCAGCAGCCCGGGGTGGACTAGCGGGAGCTCGAGCTCCTACAATGAGCAGTTCTTC

abundance: .
j_gene: TRBJ2-1
d_gene: TRBD1
v_gene: TRBV27
CDR3aa: CASSSPGQLYNEQFF
CDR3nt: TGTGCCAGCAGTTCCCCGGGACAGCTCTACAATGAGCAGTTCTTC

abundance: .
j_gene: TRBJ1-5
d_gene: TRBD1
v_gene: TRBV9
CDR3aa: CASSPGTGGSQPQHF
CDR3nt: TGTGCCAGCAGCCCCGGGACAGGGGGCTCTCAGCCCCAGCATTTT

abundance: .
j_gene: TRBJ2-1
d_gene: TRBD2
v_gene: TRBV27
CDR3aa: CASKPPMTSGTPLYNEQFF
CDR3nt: TGTGCCAGCAAACCCCCTATGACTAGCGGTACTCCCCTCTACAATGAGCAGTTCTTC

abundance: .
j_gene: TRBJ2-1
d_gene: .
v_gene: TRBV10-3
CDR3aa: CAISESTLNSYNEQFF
CDR3nt: TGTGCCATCAGTGAGTCGACACTTAACTCCTACAATGAGCAGTTCTTC

abundance: .
j_gene: TRBJ1-1
d_gene: .
v_gene: TRBV7-9
CDR3aa: CASSFRQVGYTEAFF
CDR3nt: TGTGCCAGCAGCTTTCGACAGGTTGGGTATACTGAAGCTTTCTTT